The 20 T cell receptor beta chains given below trace back to one sample, sequenced in a study of cytomegalovirus exposure and HLA in healthy donors. It was with 60 Vbeta and 13 Jbeta primers that the PCR ran. TCRdb's table, derived via immunoSEQ multiplex PCR, lists solely in-frame clones and lacks some. The sample holds about 98,000 clones, under 70% seen once. The sequenced material came from PBMCs. These receptors originate from a man in his fifties or sixties in good health and CMV-seronegative.

The gene calls are TRBV10-3 and TRBJ1-2; TRBD1 matches 9 bases. In germline, CDR1 is ENHRY, CDR2 SYGVKD. This CDR3 region has 14 residues. Trimming at V came to 3 bases and at J to 5 bases, leaving 4 bases not matched to a gene. As DNA, the CDR3 is TGTGCCATCAGTGAAAGGACAGGGGATTATGGCTACACCTTC. Its translation is CAISERTGDYGYTF.

This chain uses TRBV2 with TRBJ2-1; 8 nucleotides align to TRBD1. Germline lookup yields CDR1 SNHLY and CDR2 FYNNEI. There are 15 residues in the CDR3. The V and J ends lost 7 bases and 8 bases, in that order; junction bases with no gene match: 13. CDR3 coding DNA: TGTGCCAGCACCTTCTCCAGGACAGGGTCCCATGAGCAGTTCTTC. Its protein is CASTFSRTGSHEQFF. The entire variable domain, with the rest obtained from reference TRBV2 and TRBJ2-1, is as follows: EPEVTQTPSHQVTQMGQEVILRCVPISNHLYFYWYRQILGQKVEFLVSFYNNEISEKSEIFDDQFSVERPDGSNFTLKIRSTKLEDSAMYFCASTFSRTGSHEQFFGPGTRLTVL.

The rearrangement uses TRBV5-1 and TRBJ2-3; 15 bases match TRBD2. The CDR3 runs 19 residues. V lost 0 bases, J lost 0 bases, and 5 bases stayed unmatched. Germline CDR1 reads SGHRS; CDR2 reads YFSETQ. The CDR3 region is CASSLGGTSGRPSTDTQYF. CDR3 coding DNA: TGCGCCAGCAGCTTGGGGGGGACTAGCGGGAGGCCTAGCACAGATACGCAGTATTTT. Looking up the rest from reference TRBV5-1 and TRBJ2-3 gives the full variable domain: KAGVTQTPRYLIKTRGQQVTLSCSPISGHRSVSWYQQTPGQGLQFLFEYFSETQRNKGNFPGRFSGRQFSNSRSEMNVSTLELGDSALYLCASSLGGTSGRPSTDTQYFGPGTRLTVL.

This clone was detected only a few times. The gene calls are TRBV19 and TRBJ2-1, with a tentative D call TRBD1 (6 bases). This CDR3 is built from 15 residues. Germline assignment: CDR1 LNHDA and CDR2 SQIVND (reference sequence). V lost 3 bases and J 9 bases, leaving 18 bases between the germline ends. This CDR3 reads CASSMGALRAPEQFF. The CDR3 coding sequence is TGTGCCAGTAGTATGGGGGCCCTACGGGCACCTGAGCAGTTCTTC.

Regarding this clone: One end of the junction does not line up with germline, which may come from a read error. The chain is built from TRBV7-9 and TRBJ1-2, with 8 bases matching TRBD1. The germline gives CDR1 SEHNR, CDR2 FQNEAQ (reference sequence). CDR3 length: 15 amino acids. The CDR3 DNA is TGTTCCAGCAGCTCCGACAGGGGTTCGAGCTATGGCTACACCTTC. This sequence encodes CSSSSDRGSSYGYTF. The full variable domain, with the rest looked up from reference TRBV7-9 and TRBJ1-2, is DTGVSQNPRHKITKRGQNVTFRCDPISEHNRLYWYRQTLGQGPEFLTYFQNEAQLEKSRLLSDRFSAERPKGSFSTLEIQRTEQGDSAMYLCSSSSDRGSSYGYTFGSGTRLTVV.

V usage is TRBV7-9 and J usage is TRBJ2-1; TRBD1 aligns across 7 bases. After removal of 5 bases from V and 0 bases from J, the junction contained 7 bases not matched to a gene. The CDR3 sequence is 16 residues long. Germline assignment: CDR1 SEHNR and CDR2 FQNEAQ (reference sequence). In nucleotides, the CDR3 is TGTGCCAGCAGCCCCGGGGACAGAAGCTCCTACAATGAGCAGTTCTTC. Translation gives CASSPGDRSSYNEQFF.

The chain has TRBV5-4 and TRBJ2-2; TRBD1 matches at 8 bases. The CDR3 length is 15 residues. In germline, CDR1 is SGHNT, CDR2 YYREEE (reference sequence). Unmatched junction bases numbered 3, after V lost 1 base and J lost 4 bases. CDR3 bases: TGTGCCAGCAGCTTGCAGGGGGCGAGCACCGGGGAGCTGTTTTTT. The encoded protein is CASSLQGASTGELFF.

This chain uses TRBV5-6 with TRBJ2-5; the D is unclear. The J call may be mistaken, given a closer DNA end match to TRBJ2-7. The germline CDR1 and CDR2 sequences are SGHDT and YYEEEE. CDR3 size: 16 residues. CDR3 DNA sequence: TGTGCCAGCAGCTTGGGAGCTGGGTCGGCGGTCTACGAGCAGTACTTC. This codes for CASSLGAGSAVYEQYF.

The V gene is TRBV4-2, the J gene TRBJ1-1; 7 bases fit TRBD1. Trimming removed 3 bases from V and 7 bases from J; junction bases left unmatched: 8. Germline V gene lookup returns CDR1 LGHNA and CDR2 YNFKEQ. The CDR3 loop spans 14 amino acids. The CDR3 here is CASSHVTTGIEAFF. The CDR3, as DNA: TGTGCCAGCAGCCACGTGACGACAGGGATTGAAGCTTTCTTT.

J is TRBJ1-3 and V is TRBV4-3; D might be TRBD1 (5 bases). Trimming cost V 1 base and J 4 bases, with 11 bases left between them. The length of the CDR3 is 15 residues. The germline V gene encodes CDR1 LGHNA and CDR2 YSLEER. This CDR3 is CASSQVGGVGNTIYF. The CDR3 DNA follows: TGCGCCAGCAGCCAAGTCGGAGGGGTGGGAAACACCATATATTTT.

This clone was recorded once. The chain joins TRBV30 to TRBJ1-5; D is perhaps TRBD1 (5 bases). The germline V gene has CDR1 GTSNPN and CDR2 SVGIG (reference sequence). This CDR3 is built from 15 residues. The V end was cut by 0 bases, the J end by 4 bases, with 13 bases between. DNA for the CDR3: TGTGCCTGGAGTGTGGGGGAGGGTTGGAATCAGCCCCAGCATTTT. It encodes CAWSVGEGWNQPQHF.

The V gene is TRBV7-9, the J gene TRBJ2-6, with TRBD2 identical over 7 bases. With 5 bases clipped from V and 0 bases from J, the junction kept 1 base outside the gene matches. The length of the CDR3 is 15 residues. Germline V gene sequence: CDR1 SEHNR, CDR2 FQNEAQ (reference sequence). The CDR3 DNA is TGTGCCAGCAGCCGGGACTACTCTGGGGCCAACGTCCTGACTTTC. Encoded protein: CASSRDYSGANVLTF.

The rearrangement links TRBV6-5 to TRBJ2-1; D possibly corresponds to TRBD1 (6 bases). V gave up 2 bases and J gave up 7 bases, with 12 bases separating them. Germline-derived CDR1 and CDR2 are MNHEY and SVGAGI. The CDR3 contains 14 residues. The CDR3 region is CASSYGGLGNEQFF. The CDR3 DNA is TGTGCCAGCAGTTACGGGGGCCTTGGTAATGAGCAGTTCTTC.

This chain uses TRBV2 with TRBJ2-5; 7 bases map to TRBD1. With the DNA end fitting TRBJ2-7 better, the J assignment may be wrong. The V gene's germline CDR1 is SNHLY and CDR2 FYNNEI. This CDR3 contains 13 residues. The CDR3 DNA follows: TGTGCCAGCAGTGGGGACAGTCTCTACGAGCAGTACTTC. Translation gives CASSGDSLYEQYF.

In this sample, this clone turned up a few times. The rearrangement joins TRBV27 to TRBJ1-5; unclear D gene. Germline V gene sequence: CDR1 MNHEY, CDR2 SMNVEV (reference sequence). There are 11 residues in the CDR3. Trimming removed 7 bases from V and 3 bases from J, with 4 bases in between. CDR3: CASTHNQPQHF. The CDR3 DNA reads as TGTGCCAGCACCCACAATCAGCCCCAGCATTTT.

CDR3 DNA: TGTGCCAGCAGGTCCGGGACAGGGGAGAGTGCTGGCTACACCTTC. It translates to CASRSGTGESAGYTF. This rearrangement joins TRBV28 to TRBJ1-2; 10 bases are shared with TRBD1. The trim removed 6 bases at V and 7 bases at J, leaving 11 bases unmatched. CDR3 length: 15 residues. Germline V lookup: CDR1 MDHEN, CDR2 SYDVKM.

This clone was detected only once. V and J are TRBV15 and TRBJ2-3; maybe TRBD2 (5 bases). The CDR3 covers 14 residues. Germline V gene lookup returns CDR1 LNHNV and CDR2 YYDKDF (reference sequence). The ends were cut back, 9 bases at V and 2 bases at J, with 15 bases in the middle. CDR3 region: CATKQAASTDTQYF. CDR3 nucleotide sequence: TGTGCCACTAAGCAAGCGGCATCCACAGATACGCAGTATTTT.

The chain joins TRBV2 to TRBJ1-1; D is uncertain. The V gene's germline CDR1 is SNHLY and CDR2 FYNNEI. The CDR3 is 16 residues long. The germline V and J ends were trimmed by 6 bases and 2 bases, with 19 bases remaining between them. This CDR3 is CASRPDQAAVNTEAFF. The CDR3 DNA sequence: TGTGCCAGCAGGCCAGATCAAGCAGCGGTAAACACTGAAGCTTTCTTT.

This clone was seen more than once but under ten times. This sequence joins TRBV7-6 and TRBJ2-7; no reliable D call. The V end lost 0 bases, the J end lost 2 bases, and 8 bases lay between the germline ends. Germline V CDR1 and CDR2: SGHVS, FNYEAQ. The CDR3 has 14 amino acids. Here the CDR3 DNA reads TGTGCCAGCAGCTTAGCGGGCAGGCCCTACGAGCAGTACTTC. It encodes CASSLAGRPYEQYF.

V is TRBV2 and J is TRBJ2-7; D possibly corresponds to TRBD1 (6 bases). CDR3 length equals 13 residues. V was pared by 4 bases and J by 2 bases, with 9 bases between. Germline assignment: CDR1 SNHLY and CDR2 FYNNEI. The CDR3 DNA reads as TGTGCCAGCAGTGGACAGGCCGCCTACGAGCAGTACTTC. Protein: CASSGQAAYEQYF.